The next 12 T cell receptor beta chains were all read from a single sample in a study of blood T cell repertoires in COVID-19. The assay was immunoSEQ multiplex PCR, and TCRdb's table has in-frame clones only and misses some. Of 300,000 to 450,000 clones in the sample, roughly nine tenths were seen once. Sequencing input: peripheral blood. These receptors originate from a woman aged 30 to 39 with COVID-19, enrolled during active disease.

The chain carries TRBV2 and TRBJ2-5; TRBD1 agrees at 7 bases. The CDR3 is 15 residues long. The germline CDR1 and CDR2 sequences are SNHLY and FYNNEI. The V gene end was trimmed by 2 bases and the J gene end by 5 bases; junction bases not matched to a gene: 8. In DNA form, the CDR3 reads TGTGCCAGCAGTGAAAGAGAAGACAGGGCGGAGACCCAGTACTTC. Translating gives CASSEREDRAETQYF.

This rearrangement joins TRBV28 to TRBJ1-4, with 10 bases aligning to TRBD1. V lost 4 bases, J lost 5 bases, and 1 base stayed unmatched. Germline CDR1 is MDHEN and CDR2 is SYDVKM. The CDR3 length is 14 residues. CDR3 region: CASSSTGGNEKLFF. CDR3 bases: TGTGCCAGCAGTTCGACAGGGGGCAATGAAAAACTGTTTTTT.

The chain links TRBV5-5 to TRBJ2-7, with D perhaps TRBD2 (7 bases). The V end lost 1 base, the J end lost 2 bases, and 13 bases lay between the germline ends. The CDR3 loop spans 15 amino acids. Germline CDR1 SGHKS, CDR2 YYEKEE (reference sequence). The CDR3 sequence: CASSLRGGPAYEQYV. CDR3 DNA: TGTGCCAGCAGCTTGAGGGGGGGGCCCGCCTACGAGCAGTACGTC.

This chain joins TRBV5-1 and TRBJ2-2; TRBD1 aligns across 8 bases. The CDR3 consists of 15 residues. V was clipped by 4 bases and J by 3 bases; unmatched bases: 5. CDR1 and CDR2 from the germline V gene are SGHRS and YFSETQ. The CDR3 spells CASSPGQGDTGELFF. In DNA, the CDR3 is TGCGCCAGCAGCCCCGGACAGGGAGACACCGGGGAGCTGTTTTTT. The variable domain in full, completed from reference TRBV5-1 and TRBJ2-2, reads KAGVTQTPRYLIKTRGQQVTLSCSPISGHRSVSWYQQTPGQGLQFLFEYFSETQRNKGNFPGRFSGRQFSNSRSEMNVSTLELGDSALYLCASSPGQGDTGELFFGEGSRLTVL.

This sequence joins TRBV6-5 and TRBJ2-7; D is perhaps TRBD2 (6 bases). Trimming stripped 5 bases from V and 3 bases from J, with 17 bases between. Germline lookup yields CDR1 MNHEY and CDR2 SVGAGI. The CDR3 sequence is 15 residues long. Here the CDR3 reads CASSQRLGEIYEQYV. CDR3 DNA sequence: TGTGCCAGCAGTCAAAGACTAGGGGAAATCTACGAGCAGTACGTC.

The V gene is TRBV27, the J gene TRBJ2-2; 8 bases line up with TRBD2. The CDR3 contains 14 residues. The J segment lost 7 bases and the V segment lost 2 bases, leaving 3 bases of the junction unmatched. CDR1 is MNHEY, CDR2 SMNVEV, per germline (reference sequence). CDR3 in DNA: TGTGCCAGCAGTTTACGGGGGGGGTTCGGGGAGCTGTTTTTT. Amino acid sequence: CASSLRGGFGELFF.

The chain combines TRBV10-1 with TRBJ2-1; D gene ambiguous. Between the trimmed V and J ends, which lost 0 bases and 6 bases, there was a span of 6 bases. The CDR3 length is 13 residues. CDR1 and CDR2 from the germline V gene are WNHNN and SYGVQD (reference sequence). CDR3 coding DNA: TGCGCCAGCAGTGAGTCGAACAGCAATGAGCAGTTCTTC. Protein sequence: CASSESNSNEQFF.

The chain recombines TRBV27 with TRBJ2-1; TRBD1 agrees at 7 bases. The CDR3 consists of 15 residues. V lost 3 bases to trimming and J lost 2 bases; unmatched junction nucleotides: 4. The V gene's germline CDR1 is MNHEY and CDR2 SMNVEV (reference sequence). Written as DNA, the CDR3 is TGTGCCAGCAGTTTGGGTAGGGGGCCCTACAATGAGCAGTTCTTC. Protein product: CASSLGRGPYNEQFF.

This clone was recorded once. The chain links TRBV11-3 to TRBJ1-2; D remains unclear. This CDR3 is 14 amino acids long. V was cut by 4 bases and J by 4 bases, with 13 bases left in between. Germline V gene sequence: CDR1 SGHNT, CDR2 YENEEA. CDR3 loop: CASSSGAGTYGYTF. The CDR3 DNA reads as TGTGCCAGCAGCTCTGGAGCGGGAACCTATGGCTACACCTTC. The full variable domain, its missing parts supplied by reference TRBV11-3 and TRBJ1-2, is EAGVVQSPRYKIIEKKQPVAFWCNPISGHNTLYWYLQNLGQGPELLIRYENEEAVDDSQLPKDRFSAERLKGVDSTLKIQPAELGDSAVYLCASSSGAGTYGYTFGSGTRLTVV.

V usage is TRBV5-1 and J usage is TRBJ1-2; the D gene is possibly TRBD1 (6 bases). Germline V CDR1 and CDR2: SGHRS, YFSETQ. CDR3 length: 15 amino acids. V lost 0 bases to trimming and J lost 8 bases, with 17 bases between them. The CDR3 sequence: CASSLETGRGSGYTF. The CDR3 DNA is TGCGCCAGCAGCTTGGAAACAGGGAGGGGGTCGGGCTACACCTTC.

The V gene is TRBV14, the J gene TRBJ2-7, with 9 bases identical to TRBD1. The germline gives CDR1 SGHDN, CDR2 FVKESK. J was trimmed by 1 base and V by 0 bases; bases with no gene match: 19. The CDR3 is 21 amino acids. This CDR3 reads CASSQDSGPKQGALSSYEQYV. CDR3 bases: TGTGCCAGCAGCCAAGATTCTGGGCCTAAACAGGGGGCATTGAGTTCCTACGAGCAGTACGTC.

The CDR3 DNA sequence: TGTGCCATCAGCTTAACTAACGACAGGGGGCAAACCCAGTACTTC. Its translation is CAISLTNDRGQTQYF. The V call is TRBV10-3, the J call TRBJ2-5; 10 bases align to TRBD1. The V segment lost 6 bases and the J segment 8 bases; nucleotides outside the gene matches: 12. The germline V gene encodes CDR1 ENHRY and CDR2 SYGVKD. This CDR3 spans 15 amino acids.